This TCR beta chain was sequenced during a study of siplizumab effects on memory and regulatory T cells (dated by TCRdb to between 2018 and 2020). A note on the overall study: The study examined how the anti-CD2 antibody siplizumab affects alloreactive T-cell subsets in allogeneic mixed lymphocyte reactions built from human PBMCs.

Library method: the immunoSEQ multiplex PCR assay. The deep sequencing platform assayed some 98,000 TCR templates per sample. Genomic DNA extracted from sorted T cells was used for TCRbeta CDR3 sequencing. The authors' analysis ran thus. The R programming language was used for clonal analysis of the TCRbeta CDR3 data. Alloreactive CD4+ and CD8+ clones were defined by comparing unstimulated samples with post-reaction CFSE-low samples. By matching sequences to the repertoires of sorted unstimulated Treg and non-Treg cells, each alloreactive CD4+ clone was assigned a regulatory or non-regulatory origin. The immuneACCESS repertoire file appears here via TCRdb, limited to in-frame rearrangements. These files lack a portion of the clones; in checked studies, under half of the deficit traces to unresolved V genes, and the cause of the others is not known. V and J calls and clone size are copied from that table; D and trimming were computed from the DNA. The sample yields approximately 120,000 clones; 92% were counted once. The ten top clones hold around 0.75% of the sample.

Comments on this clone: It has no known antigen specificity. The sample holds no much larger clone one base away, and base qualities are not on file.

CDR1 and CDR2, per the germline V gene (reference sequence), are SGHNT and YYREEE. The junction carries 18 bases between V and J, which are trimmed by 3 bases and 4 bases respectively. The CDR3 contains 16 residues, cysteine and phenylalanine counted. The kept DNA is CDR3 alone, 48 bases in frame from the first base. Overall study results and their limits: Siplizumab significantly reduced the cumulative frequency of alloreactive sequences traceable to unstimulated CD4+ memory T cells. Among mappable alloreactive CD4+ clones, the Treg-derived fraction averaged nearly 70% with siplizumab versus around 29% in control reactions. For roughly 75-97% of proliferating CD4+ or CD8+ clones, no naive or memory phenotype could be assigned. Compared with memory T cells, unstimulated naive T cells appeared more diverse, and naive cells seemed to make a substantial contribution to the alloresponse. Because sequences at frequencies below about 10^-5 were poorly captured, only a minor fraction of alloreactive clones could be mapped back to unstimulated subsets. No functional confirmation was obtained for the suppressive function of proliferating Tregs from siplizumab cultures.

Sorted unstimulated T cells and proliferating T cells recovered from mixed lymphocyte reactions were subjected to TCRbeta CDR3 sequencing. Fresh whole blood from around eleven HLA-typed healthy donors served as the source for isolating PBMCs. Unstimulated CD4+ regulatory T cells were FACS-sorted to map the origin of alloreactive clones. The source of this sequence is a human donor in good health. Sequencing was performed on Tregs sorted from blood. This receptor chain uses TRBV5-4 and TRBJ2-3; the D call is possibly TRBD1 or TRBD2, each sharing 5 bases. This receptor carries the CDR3 CASSSPGGLMADTQYF. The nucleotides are TGTGCCAGCAGCTCCCCTGGGGGTTTAATGGCAGATACGCAGTATTTT.